Listed below are T cell receptor beta chains from one sample, sequenced in a study of blood T cell repertoires in COVID-19. The data were produced by immunoSEQ multiplex PCR, yet TCRdb's version contains in-frame clones alone and is incomplete. The table includes 6,500 to 7,000 clones, 86% detected once. The sequenced sample was peripheral blood. Source of these receptors: a human donor with active COVID-19. The donor label of this sample is uncertain. CDR3s include the opening cysteine and the closing phenylalanine or tryptophan. Each record gives: D gene, J gene, clone size, V gene, CDR3 DNA, CDR3 protein. D genes are given only for firm matches. Clone size is shown for a subset of rows, as once, few, many or a class of expanded clone.

NA	TRBJ2-5	once	TRBV6-5	TGTGCCAGCATCCTATGGTACCAAGAGACCCAGTACTTC	CASILWYQETQYF
NA	TRBJ1-1	NA	TRBV7-9	TGTGCCAGCAGCCTCAGGCGTATGAACACTGAAGCTTTCTTT	CASSLRRMNTEAFF
TRBD2	TRBJ2-1	NA	TRBV24-1	TGTGCCACCAGTGATTTATTGACTAGCAACAATGAGCAGTTCTTC	CATSDLLTSNNEQFF
NA	TRBJ1-6	NA	TRBV6-5	TGTGCCAGCACCCCGACCGGGGGATTATCACCCCTCCACTTT	CASTPTGGLSPLHF
NA	TRBJ1-2	NA	TRBV14	TGTGCCAGCAGCCAAAAACAGGGCCTCTATGGCTACACCTTC	CASSQKQGLYGYTF
TRBD2	TRBJ2-2	once	TRBV4-3	TGCGCCAGCAGCCCCTATCTCGGTAGCGGGGCCCGGGAGCTGTTTTTT	CASSPYLGSGARELFF
TRBD2	TRBJ2-7	NA	TRBV6-5	TGTGCCAGCGGACTAGCCTCCTACGAGCAGTACTTC	CASGLASYEQYF
NA	TRBJ1-3	NA	TRBV18	TGTGCCAGCTCACCACCCAGGCTAAACTCTGGAAACACCATATATTTT	CASSPPRLNSGNTIYF
TRBD1	TRBJ1-6	NA	TRBV30	TGTGCCTGGAGGCCCGGGACAGCTAATTCACCCCTCCACTTT	CAWRPGTANSPLHF
TRBD2	TRBJ2-1	NA	TRBV11-3	TGTGCCAGCAGCCGTCGTACTAGCGGGAGTATAAATGAGCAGTTCTTC	CASSRRTSGSINEQFF
TRBD2	TRBJ2-7	NA	TRBV18	TGTGCCAGCTCACCATTTGGCGGGAGAGGGGAACAGTACTTC	CASSPFGGRGEQYF
TRBD2	TRBJ2-3	NA	TRBV5-1	TGCGCCAGCAGCTTGTTAGCGGGGGCTAGCACAGATACGCAGTATTTT	CASSLLAGASTDTQYF
NA	TRBJ1-3	NA	TRBV19	TGTGCCAGTACGGAGTATATGAGCTCTGGAAACACCATATATTTT	CASTEYMSSGNTIYF
TRBD1	TRBJ2-2	NA	TRBV2	TGTGCCAGCAGTGCGCTCTGGACGGGACAGGGCGGCGGGGAGCTGTTTTTT	CASSALWTGQGGGELFF
NA	TRBJ1-2	NA	TRBV7-9	TGTGCCAGCAGCTTACCCCAGGGGCGTTTAAACTATGGCTACACCTTC	CASSLPQGRLNYGYTF
TRBD1	TRBJ1-1	NA	TRBV23-1	TGCGCCAGCAGTCAATCGACGGGACAGGGTTATCCGAGGGAAGCTTTCTTT	CASSQSTGQGYPREAFF
NA	TRBJ1-2	NA	TRBV27	TGTGCCAGCAGTTCCTCGACCGCCTTGCGGGGCTACACCTTC	CASSSSTALRGYTF
NA	TRBJ1-5	NA	TRBV12-3/TRBV12-4	TGTGCCAGCAGCGGGGGGGTTGGGCCCCAGCATTTT	CASSGGVGPQHF
NA	TRBJ2-7	NA	TRBV12-2	TGTGCAAGTCGCCCGGGGACAGGGTTTTACGAGCAGTACTTC	CASRPGTGFYEQYF
TRBD2	TRBJ2-2	NA	TRBV27	TGTGCCAGCAGTAGGCGGGGGTCGATGGGCGGGGAGCTGTTTTTT	CASSRRGSMGGELFF
NA	TRBJ2-6	NA	TRBV6-5	TGTGCCAGCATTTCAGGGGTCGGGGCCAACGTCCTGACTTTC	CASISGVGANVLTF
TRBD2	TRBJ2-1	NA	TRBV6-2/TRBV6-3	TGTGCCAGCAGTTCCCTAGATAAGGCGGGGGGCCTTAATGAGCAGTTCTTC	CASSSLDKAGGLNEQFF
TRBD2	TRBJ2-1	NA	TRBV4-1	TGCGCCAGCAGCCAAAGCGGGGGGGTCCCCAATGAGCAGTTCTTC	CASSQSGGVPNEQFF
TRBD2	TRBJ2-7	NA	TRBV9	TGTGCCAGCAGCCCCCTCGGACTAGCGGGAGGAGTTGAGCAGTACTTC	CASSPLGLAGGVEQYF
NA	TRBJ2-5	NA	TRBV7-2	TGTGCCAGCAGCCGACAGGTGGGCGAGACCCAGTACTTC	CASSRQVGETQYF
TRBD2	TRBJ2-1	NA	TRBV5-4	TGTGCCAGCAGCTTAAGAGCGGGGGGGTACAATGAGCAGTTCTTC	CASSLRAGGYNEQFF
TRBD1	TRBJ2-1	NA	TRBV4-3	TGCGCCAGCAGCCCTTATACAGGGGGCAATGAGCAGTTCTTC	CASSPYTGGNEQFF
NA	TRBJ2-7	NA	TRBV7-2	TGTGCCAGCAGCGTGGTGGAGGCAGTCTACGAGCAGTACTTC	CASSVVEAVYEQYF
NA	TRBJ1-5	NA	TRBV19	TGTGCCAGTAGAGAAGGTATTGAGGGCAATCAGCCCCAGCATTTT	CASREGIEGNQPQHF
TRBD1	TRBJ2-7	NA	TRBV3-1/TRBV3-2	TGTGCCAGCAGCCAAGGACAGGGGACCTACGAGCAGTACTTC	CASSQGQGTYEQYF
TRBD1	TRBJ2-7	NA	TRBV10-3	TGTGCCATCTCCGGGACAGGGCCCTACGAGCAGTACTTC	CAISGTGPYEQYF
TRBD1	TRBJ1-5	NA	TRBV19	TGTGCCAGTAGTATAGAGCAGGGGGCTTCTCAGCCCCAGCATTTT	CASSIEQGASQPQHF
NA	TRBJ2-1	NA	TRBV3-1/TRBV3-2	TGTGCCAGCAGCCAAGTGTGGGGCTCGTACAATGAGCAGTTCTTC	CASSQVWGSYNEQFF
NA	TRBJ2-3	once	TRBV2	TGTGCCAGCAGTGGTAGCGCCAGCACAGATACGCAGTATTTT	CASSGSASTDTQYF
TRBD1	TRBJ1-2	NA	TRBV2	TGTGCCAGCAGTGAACTCCGGACAGGGGGACATGGCTACACCTTC	CASSELRTGGHGYTF
NA	TRBJ2-3	once	TRBV6-5	TGTGCCAGCAGTTACCAACCCCAGGGGTTGGATACGCAGTATTTT	CASSYQPQGLDTQYF
NA	TRBJ2-1	NA	TRBV10-2	TGCGCCAGCAGTGAAAGTCCCCCTAGGAATGAGCAGTTCTTC	CASSESPPRNEQFF
NA	TRBJ2-1	NA	TRBV6-4	TGTGCCAGCAGTGACTCCCCATCGGGAGAGCAGTTCTTC	CASSDSPSGEQFF
TRBD2	TRBJ2-3	NA	TRBV3-1/TRBV3-2	TGTGCCAGCAGCCAAGAAGGGTTGCTAGCGGACCATTTTGGTACGCAGTATTTT	CASSQEGLLADHFGTQYF
NA	TRBJ2-7	NA	TRBV5-1	TGCGCCAGCAGCTTGGTGCGGGGCGGAACCTACGAGCAGTACTTC	CASSLVRGGTYEQYF
NA	TRBJ2-3	once	TRBV5-1	TGCGCCAGCAGCTTGGAAGGAGCGAATACGCAGTATTTT	CASSLEGANTQYF
TRBD1	TRBJ1-3	NA	TRBV6-5	TGTGCCAGCAACCGGGACAGGAATGGAAACACCATATATTTT	CASNRDRNGNTIYF
NA	TRBJ2-7	few	TRBV30	TGTGCCTGGAGGGTCGCGGGAAGATACGAGCAGTACTTC	CAWRVAGRYEQYF
NA	TRBJ1-4	NA	TRBV19	TGTGCCAGTAGTATAGGACGGGAGAATGAAAAACTGTTTTTT	CASSIGRENEKLFF
NA	TRBJ2-1	NA	TRBV5-1	TGCGCCAGCAGCTTCGAGGGAAATGGCAACAATGAGCAGTTCTTC	CASSFEGNGNNEQFF
TRBD2	TRBJ2-1	NA	TRBV11-3	TGTGCCAGCAGCTTAGGCCGAAAGACTAGCGGGGGTTCCTACAATGAGCAGTTCTTC	CASSLGRKTSGGSYNEQFF